This TCR beta chain was profiled in a study of regulatory T cells in long-lasting Graves disease. Study conclusions and caveats: Newly diagnosed patients had higher TCR diversity than persistent Graves' patients did.

This clonotype was observed many times. Its antigen remains unknown. Documented time point: newly diagnosed GD, antithyroid drugs for less than 3 months. Making the TCR library involved RNA that had been extracted from PBMCs. Germline V CDR1 and CDR2: SEHNR, FQNEAQ (reference sequence). The length of the CDR3 is 15 residues. Unmatched junction bases numbered 4, after V lost 4 bases and J lost 2 bases. Relying on iRepertoire HTBI primers and Arm-PCR of CDR3 regions, the team built TCR beta libraries. One entry per CDR3 protein results from TCRdb running MiXCR on the multiplex PCR reads. The data show 580,000 or so distinct CDR3 sequences, roughly a sixth seen once. This same sample was also part of a study on T cells in Graves' hyperthyroidism and ophthalmopathy. Turning to that study: Orbital computed tomography, thyroid ultrasound, serum thyroxine and TRAb, and clinical symptoms together informed the diagnoses. Researchers ran a first-round RT-PCR on the TCR CDR3 using the HTBI primer set. Most expanded thyroid clonotypes above 0.001 also appeared in blood.

The chain combines TRBV7-9 with TRBJ2-7; TRBD2 agrees at 11 bases. The sample consisted of peripheral blood mononuclear cells (PBMCs), taken at new diagnosis, from a patient treated with antithyroid drugs. This TCR derives from a man younger than 35 with Graves disease. The CDR3 DNA sequence: TGTGCCAGCAGCTCCAAGACTAGCGGGACCTACGAGCAGTACTTC. It translates to CASSSKTSGTYEQYF. The full variable domain, in which reference TRBV7-9 and TRBJ2-7 provide the parts outside the CDR3, is DTGVSQNPRHKITKRGQNVTFRCDPISEHNRLYWYRQTLGQGPEFLTYFQNEAQLEKSRLLSDRFSAERPKGSFSTLEIQRTEQGDSAMYLCASSSKTSGTYEQYFGPGTRLTVT.